Sequencing of this T cell receptor (beta chain) was carried out in a study of blood T cells in healthy people across ages. Study-level findings and limits: TCR beta diversity, measured per million T cells, fell in a roughly linear way with age.

The donors, aged roughly 6 to 100, were healthy Caucasians from Russia. Each individual donor underwent a draw of approximately 10 milliliters of peripheral blood. Turning to this clonotype: Its antigen is as yet unknown.

A J-beta primer mix and a sample-barcoded 5' primer were used in a second PCR of about 7 to 11 cycles. Each cDNA molecule received a tag from a template-switch adaptor that had 12 random nucleotides. Each CDR3 protein gets one entry after TCRdb re-called the 5' RACE reads with MiXCR. The sample records approximately 600,000 distinct CDR3 sequences, around three fifths being singletons. CDR1 MDHEN and CDR2 SYDVKM come from the germline V gene. The CDR3 is 14 amino acids. The junction had 9 bases not matched to a gene; V was cut back by 6 bases and J by 5 bases. The receptor was derived from a man aged 55 to 70 in good health. The sample comprised blood. The V call is TRBV28, the J call TRBJ2-7; the match to TRBD2 covers 8 bases. CDR3 DNA sequence: TGTGCCAGCAGCTTTGGGGGACTAGGCCACGAGCAGTACTTC. Its translation is CASSFGGLGHEQYF. The whole variable domain, remainder taken from reference TRBV28 and TRBJ2-7, is DVKVTQSSRYLVKRTGEKVFLECVQDMDHENMFWYRQDPGLGLRLIYFSYDVKMKEKGDIPEGYSVSREKKERFSLILESASTNQTSMYLCASSFGGLGHEQYFGPGTRLTVT.